Each of the 20 T cell receptor beta chains below was sequenced from the same sample in a study of blood T cell repertoires in COVID-19 (TCRdb year 2020). Preparation of the library involved the immunoSEQ multiplex PCR assay. TCRdb holds this immuneACCESS table with in-frame rearrangements only. Some clones are missing; in checked studies, unresolved V genes explain under half, and the rest has no known cause. The sample table holds roughly 500,000 clones, of which about 88% were seen once. The ten top clones hold around 0.9% of the sample. Sequencing used peripheral blood. The receptors were sampled from a man younger than 35 with COVID-19, enrolled during active disease.

The chain joins TRBV6-1 to TRBJ1-5; D is unclear. The CDR3 length is 13 residues. Germline V gene sequence: CDR1 MNHNS, CDR2 SASEGT. Trimming took 3 bases from V and 7 from J, leaving 10 bases between them. CDR3 sequence: CASSDEGNQPQHF. The CDR3 DNA is TGTGCCAGCAGTGATGAGGGTAACCAGCCCCAGCATTTT.

This chain links TRBV18 with TRBJ2-4; D not certain. Trimming left V 3 bases short and J 0 bases short, with 3 bases between. This CDR3 region has 13 residues. Germline V gene sequence: CDR1 KGHSH, CDR2 LQKENI. CDR3 bases: TGTGCCAGCTCACCCATAGCCAAAAACATTCAGTACTTC. This sequence encodes CASSPIAKNIQYF.

The CDR3 reads CASSPGTSGIYNEQFF. CDR3 sequence (DNA): TGTGCCAGCAGCCCAGGGACTAGCGGGATCTACAATGAGCAGTTCTTC. The V call is TRBV11-2, the J call TRBJ2-1; 13 bases agree with TRBD2. V shed 5 bases and J 3 bases; nucleotides not matched to a gene: 4. Germline-derived CDR1 and CDR2 are SGHAT and FQNNGV. The CDR3 totals 16 residues.

The chain joins TRBV6-4 to TRBJ2-5, with D unresolved. Per the germline V gene, CDR1 is MRHNA and CDR2 is SNTAGT. This CDR3 region has 17 residues. V lost 7 bases, J lost 2 bases, and 23 bases lay in between. This CDR3 reads CASTLFEDCALQETQYF. The CDR3 DNA reads as TGTGCCAGCACCCTCTTTGAAGACTGCGCCCTACAAGAGACCCAGTACTTC.

The table lists this clone with a few counts. CDR3 DNA sequence: TGTGCCAGCAGCCGCCCGAGGACGGGGAACTATGGCTACACCTTC. Protein product: CASSRPRTGNYGYTF. This rearrangement joins TRBV7-9 to TRBJ1-2; D remains unclear. This CDR3 comprises 15 residues. The germline V and J ends were trimmed by 5 bases and 2 bases, with 15 bases remaining between them. The germline CDR1 and CDR2 sequences are SEHNR and FQNEAQ (reference sequence). The full variable domain, with the rest looked up from reference TRBV7-9 and TRBJ1-2, is DTGVSQNPRHKITKRGQNVTFRCDPISEHNRLYWYRQTLGQGPEFLTYFQNEAQLEKSRLLSDRFSAERPKGSFSTLEIQRTEQGDSAMYLCASSRPRTGNYGYTFGSGTRLTVV.

A single count supports this clone. The chain recombines TRBV6-6 with TRBJ2-1; TRBD2 agrees at 7 bases. This CDR3 spans 15 amino acids. The J segment lost 4 bases and the V segment lost 2 bases, leaving 5 bases of the junction unmatched. The germline gives CDR1 MNHNY, CDR2 SVGAGI (reference sequence). The CDR3 sequence is CASSYRGSQYNEQFF. The DNA for the CDR3 is TGTGCCAGCAGTTACCGCGGGAGCCAGTACAATGAGCAGTTCTTC.

The rearrangement uses TRBV5-6 and TRBJ2-7; D is uncertain. Per the germline V gene, CDR1 is SGHDT and CDR2 is YYEEEE. The CDR3 covers 13 residues. Trimming pared 3 bases from V and 0 bases from J, leaving 7 bases between. Here the CDR3 reads CASSSGSSYEQYF. The CDR3 DNA sequence: TGTGCCAGCAGCTCCGGGTCCTCCTACGAGCAGTACTTC.

This chain joins TRBV27 and TRBJ2-5; 8 bases align to TRBD1. The V and J ends lost 8 bases and 0 bases, in that order; junction bases with no gene match: 5. CDR3 length equals 14 residues. Germline V gives CDR1 MNHEY, CDR2 SMNVEV (reference sequence). CDR3 bases: TGTGCCAGCGGCCGACAGGGGTACCAAGAGACCCAGTACTTC. This sequence encodes CASGRQGYQETQYF.

The chain employs TRBV6-6 and TRBJ2-4; TRBD1 matches 10 bases. The CDR3 loop spans 16 amino acids. The V gene end was trimmed by 2 bases and the J gene end by 8 bases; junction bases not matched to a gene: 9. CDR1 MNHNY and CDR2 SVGAGI come from the germline V gene (reference sequence). This chain's CDR3 is CASSYHPRQGADIQYF. In nucleotides, the CDR3 is TGTGCCAGCAGTTACCACCCGAGACAGGGGGCAGACATTCAGTACTTC.

CDR3 bases: TGCGCCAGCAGCCCGGACAGGGGGAACACTGAAGCTTTCTTT. Translated, it gives CASSPDRGNTEAFF. The genes are TRBV4-1 and TRBJ1-1; TRBD1 matches 9 bases. Trimming cost V 4 bases and J 1 base; bases outside gene matches: 1. CDR3 length equals 14 residues. From germline, CDR1 is MGHRA and CDR2 YSYEKL.

The genes are TRBV27 and TRBJ2-1; 10 nucleotides align to TRBD2. The CDR3 totals 15 residues. The germline CDR1 and CDR2 sequences are MNHEY and SMNVEV (reference sequence). With V trimmed by 6 bases and J by 5 bases, 7 bases remained unmatched. CDR3 DNA sequence: TGTGCCAGCAGCCTCGGACTAGCGGCCGACAATGAGCAGTTCTTC. This gives the protein CASSLGLAADNEQFF.

V usage is TRBV6-4 and J usage is TRBJ2-1; 7 nucleotides match TRBD1. With V trimmed by 4 bases and J by 6 bases, 9 bases remained unmatched. This CDR3 contains 15 residues. Germline assignment: CDR1 MRHNA and CDR2 SNTAGT. For the CDR3, the DNA is TGTGCCAGCAGTGTTAGGCAGGGGGTCGCCAATGAGCAGTTCTTC. It translates to CASSVRQGVANEQFF.

The chain links TRBV7-9 to TRBJ1-2; no firm D call. Between the trimmed V and J ends, which lost 7 bases and 8 bases, there was a span of 14 bases. Germline V lookup: CDR1 SEHNR, CDR2 FQNEAQ (reference sequence). There are 12 residues in the CDR3. The CDR3 protein is CASTLILRGYTF. In DNA, the CDR3 is TGTGCCAGCACCCTAATATTGCGAGGCTACACCTTC.

This clone has just one count. This rearrangement joins TRBV24-1 to TRBJ2-2; 9 bases agree with TRBD1. V lost 4 bases, J lost 5 bases, and 7 bases stayed unmatched. Germline V gene sequence: CDR1 KGHDR, CDR2 SFDVKD. This CDR3 comprises 16 residues. The CDR3 DNA reads as TGTGCCACCAGTGACTACCGGGACAGGGAAACCGGGGAGCTGTTTTTT. It codes for CATSDYRDRETGELFF.

The chain links TRBV29-1 to TRBJ1-2; perhaps TRBD1 as D (6 bases). The CDR3 extends over 13 amino acids. The V end lost 7 bases, the J end lost 5 bases, and 17 bases lay between the germline ends. Germline-derived CDR1 and CDR2 are SQVTM and ANQGSEA. This CDR3 reads CSDSRTETYGYTF. The CDR3 bases are TGCAGCGACTCTAGGACAGAGACTTATGGCTACACCTTC.

The V gene is TRBV5-1, the J gene TRBJ2-5; 8 nucleotides agree with TRBD1. Germline values: CDR1 SGHRS, CDR2 YFSETQ. After removal of 3 bases from V and 5 bases from J, the junction contained 6 bases not matched to a gene. The CDR3 has 14 residues. The CDR3: CASSSPDRAETQYF. Written as DNA, the CDR3 is TGCGCCAGCAGCTCACCGGACAGGGCGGAGACCCAGTACTTC.

V is TRBV2 and J is TRBJ2-4; 11 bases line up with TRBD1. After removal of 5 bases from V and 10 bases from J, the junction contained 4 bases not matched to a gene. The CDR3 runs 13 residues. Germline V gene sequence: CDR1 SNHLY, CDR2 FYNNEI. The CDR3 DNA is TGTGCCAGCAGTTCTGGACAGGGGGCGATTCAGTACTTC. Translation gives CASSSGQGAIQYF.

The CDR3 reads CASSLGLQGGDEQYF. The CDR3 coding sequence is TGTGCCAGCAGCTTGGGGCTACAGGGGGGCGACGAGCAGTACTTC. V usage is TRBV5-8 and J usage is TRBJ2-7; 8 bases agree with TRBD1. Germline CDR1 SGHTS, CDR2 YDEGEE. This CDR3 region has 15 residues. The V and J ends lost 0 bases and 5 bases, in that order; junction bases with no gene match: 7.

J is TRBJ1-2 and V is TRBV15; 7 bases fit TRBD1. The germline V gene encodes CDR1 LNHNV and CDR2 YYDKDF (reference sequence). With 5 bases clipped from V and 6 bases from J, the junction kept 6 bases outside the gene matches. The CDR3 consists of 13 residues. The CDR3 region is CATSHGQVDGYTF. CDR3 bases: TGTGCCACCAGCCACGGACAGGTTGATGGCTACACCTTC.

The chain's CDR3 is CASSLAYSPGELFF. The CDR3 region has the DNA TGTGCCAGCAGCTTAGCGTACAGCCCCGGGGAGCTGTTTTTT. The chain has TRBV7-2 and TRBJ2-2, with D unresolved. CDR1 is SGHTA and CDR2 is FQGNSA in the germline V gene. This CDR3 is built from 14 residues. V was trimmed by 0 bases and J by 6 bases, leaving 8 bases between them.